Listed here are 24 T cell receptor beta chains from one sample, sequenced in a study of T cell responses to AZD1222 COVID-19 vaccine. The data were produced by immunoSEQ multiplex PCR, yet TCRdb's version contains in-frame clones alone and is incomplete. The sample has 120,000 to 150,000 clones, about 90% seen once. Sequencing used peripheral blood, obtained 28 days after the second AZD1222 dose. The receptors were gathered from an adult who received the AZD1222 COVID-19 vaccine.

This chain connects TRBV18 to TRBJ2-2; D uncertain. Germline CDR1 and CDR2: KGHSH and LQKENI. There are 14 residues in the CDR3. V was trimmed by 6 bases and J by 0 bases, leaving 8 bases between them. DNA for the CDR3: TGTGCCAGCTCTCGTGTTACGAACACCGGGGAGCTGTTTTTT. Its translation is CASSRVTNTGELFF.

The gene calls are TRBV29-1 and TRBJ2-3; 7 bases are a match to TRBD1. J lost 4 bases, V lost 6 bases, and 1 base had no gene match. From germline, CDR1 is SQVTM and CDR2 ANQGSEA. The CDR3 is 11 amino acids. CDR3 loop: CSVGTADTQYF. CDR3 nucleotides: TGCAGCGTGGGGACAGCAGATACGCAGTATTTT.

This clone was observed a single time. V usage is TRBV19 and J usage is TRBJ2-7; 7 bases are shared with TRBD2. This CDR3 comprises 15 residues. From germline, CDR1 is LNHDA and CDR2 SQIVND (reference sequence). Germline trimming cut 2 bases from V and 5 bases from J; bases unmatched to any gene: 9. The CDR3 region is CASSINPGGTHEQYF. The CDR3 DNA reads TGTGCCAGTAGTATAAATCCCGGGGGGACGCACGAGCAGTACTTC.

This chain uses TRBV12-3 or TRBV12-4 with TRBJ1-1; weak D call: TRBD1 (5 bases). This CDR3 region has 13 residues. The V gene lost 6 bases and the J gene lost 4 bases, with 12 bases spanning the gap. The CDR3 sequence: CASRRRVATEAFF. CDR3 coding DNA: TGTGCCAGCAGGCGCAGGGTAGCCACTGAAGCTTTCTTT.

The chain is built from TRBV10-3 and TRBJ2-2, with 14 bases aligning to TRBD2. CDR3 length: 20 residues. Germline-derived CDR1 and CDR2 are ENHRY and SYGVKD. V shed 0 bases and J 6 bases; nucleotides not matched to a gene: 12. The DNA for the CDR3 is TGTGCCATCAGTGAGTCTTTTGGGGGACTAGCGGGAGTCCCGGCCGGGGAGCTGTTTTTT. Translated: CAISESFGGLAGVPAGELFF.

The chain carries TRBV11-2 and TRBJ1-2; D is uncertain. V was cut by 5 bases and J by 4 bases, with 11 bases left in between. The CDR3 spans 13 residues. Germline CDR1 is SGHAT and CDR2 is FQNNGV. The CDR3 nucleotides read TGTGCCAGCAGCCCCCCATCGAGCTATGGCTACACCTTC. Translation gives CASSPPSSYGYTF.

The rearrangement joins TRBV24-1 to TRBJ1-5; no reliable D call. V was clipped by 1 base and J by 11 bases, with 8 bases between them. The CDR3 has 12 amino acids. From germline, CDR1 is KGHDR and CDR2 SFDVKD. The CDR3 protein is CATSDLGQAQHF. As DNA, the CDR3 is TGTGCCACCAGTGATTTAGGGCAGGCCCAGCATTTT.

This sequence joins TRBV18 and TRBJ1-5, with D possibly being TRBD1 (5 bases). The germline V gene encodes CDR1 KGHSH and CDR2 LQKENI. V was cut by 3 bases and J by 3 bases, with 12 bases left in between. The CDR3 consists of 15 residues. CDR3 residues: CASSPGTPDNQPQHF. CDR3 DNA: TGTGCCAGCTCACCCGGGACGCCAGACAATCAGCCCCAGCATTTT.

This rearrangement joins TRBV6-5 to TRBJ2-7; D call uncertain. The CDR3 totals 15 residues. Between the trimmed V and J ends, which lost 4 bases and 0 bases, there was a span of 13 bases. Germline lookup yields CDR1 MNHEY and CDR2 SVGAGI. The CDR3 reads CASSSNDGHSYEQYF. The CDR3 nucleotides read TGTGCCAGCAGTTCCAACGACGGTCACTCCTACGAGCAGTACTTC.

This sequence joins TRBV21-1 and TRBJ1-6. TRBV21-1 is annotated as a pseudogene. This CDR3 has 15 residues. The CDR3 DNA reads TGTGCCAGCAGCAAACCCGGGAGTAATAATTCACCCCTCCACTTT. Translated: CASSKPGSNNSPLHF.

This chain joins TRBV19 and TRBJ2-1; D is unresolved. V gave up 7 bases and J gave up 2 bases, with 15 bases separating them. Germline V gene lookup returns CDR1 LNHDA and CDR2 SQIVND (reference sequence). CDR3 length: 15 amino acids. The DNA of the CDR3 is TGTGCCAGTACCCTCGCGTTAAGCACCTACAATGAGCAGTTCTTC. This encodes CASTLALSTYNEQFF.

The chain carries TRBV4-1 and TRBJ2-5; D remains ambiguous. The CDR3 contains 15 residues. The germline V and J ends were trimmed by 0 bases and 2 bases, with 10 bases remaining between them. Per the germline V gene, CDR1 is MGHRA and CDR2 is YSYEKL. The CDR3, as DNA: TGCGCCAGCAGCCAAGAAAAAGGCAGACAAGAGACCCAGTACTTC. Encoded protein: CASSQEKGRQETQYF.

This chain links TRBV28 with TRBJ1-2, with D unresolved. The CDR3 sequence is 14 residues long. Trimming shortened V by 5 bases and J by 8 bases, and 18 bases separated the two germline ends. The germline gives CDR1 MDHEN, CDR2 SYDVKM. In DNA form, the CDR3 reads TGTGCCAGCAGTCCCGGACTGGCCTGGCAGGGCTACACCTTC. Its protein is CASSPGLAWQGYTF.

The chain links TRBV18 to TRBJ2-7; 8 nucleotides agree with TRBD1. V trimming: 2 bases; J trimming: 2 bases; junction bases outside the gene matches: 5. The V gene's germline CDR1 is KGHSH and CDR2 LQKENI. This CDR3 has 15 amino acids. DNA of the CDR3: TGTGCCAGCTCACCAGGGACAGGTTCACCCTACGAGCAGTACTTC. Amino acids: CASSPGTGSPYEQYF.

The V and J genes are TRBV7-9 and TRBJ1-1; the match to TRBD1 covers 7 bases. The CDR3 is 16 amino acids. Germline trimming cut 5 bases from V and 0 bases from J; bases unmatched to any gene: 9. Germline values: CDR1 SEHNR, CDR2 FQNEAQ (reference sequence). CDR3 in amino acids: CASSRKPGQLNTEAFF. CDR3 in DNA: TGTGCCAGCAGCCGGAAACCGGGACAGTTGAACACTGAAGCTTTCTTT.

The chain recombines TRBV14 with TRBJ2-7; D possibly matches TRBD1 or TRBD2 (5 bases each). CDR3 length equals 16 residues. Trimming took 4 bases from V and 6 from J, leaving 22 bases between them. CDR1 and CDR2 from the germline V gene are SGHDN and FVKESK. The CDR3 loop is CASSLRWGEGSGEQYF. The DNA of the CDR3 is TGTGCCAGCAGCCTTAGGTGGGGCGAGGGCAGCGGCGAGCAGTACTTC.

The DNA of the CDR3 is TGTGCCACCAGTGGAACGACAGAGTACAAACATGGCTACACCTTC. This codes for CATSGTTEYKHGYTF. This chain connects TRBV24-1 to TRBJ1-2; tentative D call: TRBD1 (5 bases). The germline CDR1 and CDR2 sequences are KGHDR and SFDVKD. The CDR3 runs to 15 residues. Trimming cost V 5 bases and J 6 bases, with 18 bases left between them.

The genes are TRBV9 and TRBJ2-2; D is possibly TRBD2 (8 bases). The V end lost 2 bases, the J end lost 1 base, and 15 bases lay between the germline ends. The CDR3 is 17 amino acids. The germline V gene encodes CDR1 SGDLS and CDR2 YYNGEE. The CDR3 DNA reads as TGTGCCAGCAGCGTGCGGGGGGACAGCAAGAACACCGGGGAGCTGTTTTTT. This sequence encodes CASSVRGDSKNTGELFF.

The rearrangement uses TRBV3-1 (or the pseudogene TRBV3-2) and TRBJ2-7; 11 bases are a match to TRBD1. The V gene's germline CDR1 is LGHDT and CDR2 YNNKEL (reference sequence). This CDR3 has 15 amino acids. J gave up 4 bases and V 4 bases, and 6 bases lay outside the gene matches. CDR3 DNA: TGTGCCAGCAGCCCTCCGGGACAGGGGGTTTACGAGCAGTACTTC. It encodes CASSPPGQGVYEQYF.

The genes are TRBV7-2 and TRBJ1-4, with 12 bases that match TRBD1. Germline V gene sequence: CDR1 SGHTA, CDR2 FQGNSA. The CDR3 is 14 residues long. V trimming: 5 bases; J trimming: 9 bases; junction bases outside the gene matches: 4. CDR3 in amino acids: CASSRDRGQKKLFF. As DNA, the CDR3 is TGTGCCAGCAGCCGGGACAGGGGGCAGAAAAAACTGTTTTTT.

CDR3 DNA: TGTGCCAGCAGTTTCGACAGACTCTTTTTCTTC. Translated: CASSFDRLFFF. The gene calls are TRBV12-3 or TRBV12-4 and TRBJ2-1; a possible D gene is TRBD1 (5 bases). The CDR3 length is 11 residues. Trimming took off 3 bases at V and 16 bases at J, with 13 bases between the two ends.

CDR3 in DNA: TGTGCCAGCAGTAAGTGGGGGGAGGGTCAGCCCCAGCATTTT. It codes for CASSKWGEGQPQHF. The V and J genes are TRBV6-5 and TRBJ1-5, with D maybe TRBD1 (5 bases). This CDR3 region has 14 residues. Germline V gene data show CDR1 as MNHEY and CDR2 as SVGAGI. Trimming cost V 5 bases and J 6 bases, with 14 bases left between them.

This rearrangement joins TRBV6-4 to TRBJ2-3; D might be TRBD2 (6 bases). Trimming pared 6 bases from V and 0 bases from J, leaving 13 bases between. CDR1 is MRHNA and CDR2 is SNTAGT in the germline V gene. This CDR3 has 15 amino acids. CDR3: CASSEDGGSTDTQYF. CDR3 bases: TGTGCCAGCAGCGAAGACGGGGGAAGCACAGATACGCAGTATTTT.

V is TRBV14 and J is TRBJ1-6; D not resolved. V was trimmed by 1 base and J by 4 bases, leaving 8 bases between them. Germline-derived CDR1 and CDR2 are SGHDN and FVKESK. The CDR3 is 15 residues long. The CDR3 DNA follows: TGTGCCAGCAGCCAAGGAGGTCCTTATAATTCACCCCTCCACTTT. Its protein is CASSQGGPYNSPLHF.